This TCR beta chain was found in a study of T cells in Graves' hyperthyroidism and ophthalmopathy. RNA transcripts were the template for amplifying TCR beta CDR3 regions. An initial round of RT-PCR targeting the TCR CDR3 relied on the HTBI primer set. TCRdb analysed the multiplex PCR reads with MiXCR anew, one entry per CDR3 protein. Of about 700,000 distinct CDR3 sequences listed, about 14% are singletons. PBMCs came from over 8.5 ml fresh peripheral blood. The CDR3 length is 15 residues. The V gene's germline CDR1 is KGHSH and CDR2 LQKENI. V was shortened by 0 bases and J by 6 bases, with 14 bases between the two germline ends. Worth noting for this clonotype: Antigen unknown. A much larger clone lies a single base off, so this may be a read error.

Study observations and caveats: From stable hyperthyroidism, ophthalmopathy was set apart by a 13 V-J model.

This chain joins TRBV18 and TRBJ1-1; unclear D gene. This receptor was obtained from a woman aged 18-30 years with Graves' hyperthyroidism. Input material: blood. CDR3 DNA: TGTGCCAGCTCACCACCGGCCGGGCTGGGGTCTGAAGCTTTCTTT. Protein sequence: CASSPPAGLGSEAFF.